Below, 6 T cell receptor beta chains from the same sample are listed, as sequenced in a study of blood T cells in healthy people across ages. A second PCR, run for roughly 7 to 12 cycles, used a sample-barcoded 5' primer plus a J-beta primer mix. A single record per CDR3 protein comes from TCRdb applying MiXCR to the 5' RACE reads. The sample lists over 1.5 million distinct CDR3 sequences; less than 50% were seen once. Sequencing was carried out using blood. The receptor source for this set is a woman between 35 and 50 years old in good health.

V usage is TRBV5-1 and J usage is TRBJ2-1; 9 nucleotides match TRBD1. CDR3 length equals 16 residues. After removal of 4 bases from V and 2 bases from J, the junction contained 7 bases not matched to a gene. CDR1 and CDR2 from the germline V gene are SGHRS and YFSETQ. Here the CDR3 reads CASSDRDRGTYNEQFF. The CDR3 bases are TGCGCCAGCAGCGACCGAGACAGGGGGACCTACAATGAGCAGTTCTTC.

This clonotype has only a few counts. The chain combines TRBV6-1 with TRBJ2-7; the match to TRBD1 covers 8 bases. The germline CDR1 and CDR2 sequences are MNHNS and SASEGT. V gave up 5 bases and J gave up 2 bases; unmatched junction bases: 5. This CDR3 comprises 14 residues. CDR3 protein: CASSIRTGPYEQYF. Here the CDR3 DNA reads TGTGCCAGCAGTATTCGGACAGGGCCCTACGAGCAGTACTTC.

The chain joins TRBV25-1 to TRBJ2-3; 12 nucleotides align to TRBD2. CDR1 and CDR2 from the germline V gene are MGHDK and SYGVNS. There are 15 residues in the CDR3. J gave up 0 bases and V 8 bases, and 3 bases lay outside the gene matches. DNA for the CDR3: TGTGCCAGCGGACTAGCGGGGTCTAGCACAGATACGCAGTATTTT. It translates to CASGLAGSSTDTQYF. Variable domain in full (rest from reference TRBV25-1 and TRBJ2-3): EADIYQTPRYLVIGTGKKITLECSQTMGHDKMYWYQQDPGMELHLIHYSYGVNSTEKGDLSSESTVSRIRTEHFPLTLESARPSHTSQYLCASGLAGSSTDTQYFGPGTRLTVL.

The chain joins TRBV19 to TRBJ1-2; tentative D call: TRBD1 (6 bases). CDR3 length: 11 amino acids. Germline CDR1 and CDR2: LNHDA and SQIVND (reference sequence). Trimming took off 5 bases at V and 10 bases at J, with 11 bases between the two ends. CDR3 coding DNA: TGTGCCAGTAGTGTGGACAGAAACTACACCTTC. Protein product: CASSVDRNYTF. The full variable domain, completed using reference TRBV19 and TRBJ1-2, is DGGITQSPKYLFRKEGQNVTLSCEQNLNHDAMYWYRQDPGQGLRLIYYSQIVNDFQKGDIAEGYSVSREKKESFPLTVTSAQKNPTAFYLCASSVDRNYTFGSGTRLTVV.

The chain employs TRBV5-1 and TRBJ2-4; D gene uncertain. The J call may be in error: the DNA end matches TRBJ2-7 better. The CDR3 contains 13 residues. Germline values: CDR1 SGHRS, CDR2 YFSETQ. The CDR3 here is CASSLSTGDEQYF. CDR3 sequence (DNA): TGCGCCAGCAGCTTGAGTACGGGCGACGAGCAGTACTTC.

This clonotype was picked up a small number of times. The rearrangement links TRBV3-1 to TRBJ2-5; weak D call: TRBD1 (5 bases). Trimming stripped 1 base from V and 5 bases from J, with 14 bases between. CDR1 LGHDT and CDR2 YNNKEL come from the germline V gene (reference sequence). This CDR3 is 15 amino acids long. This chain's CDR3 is CASSQGPSQGETQYF. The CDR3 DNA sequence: TGTGCCAGCAGCCAAGGACCATCCCAGGGCGAGACCCAGTACTTC.